The present TCR beta chain was sequenced within a study of neurological immune-mediated disorders. V dropped 5 bases and J dropped 0; count of bases not matched to a gene: 10. This CDR3 contains 18 residues. Germline V gene lookup returns CDR1 DFQATT and CDR2 SNEGSKA (reference sequence). Overall study results and limits: None of the CDR3 amino acid sequences of expanded clones were shared across subjects, and this suggested private repertoires in all groups.

With 10-nucleotide random UMIs included, cDNA was synthesized by 5'RACE. From the 5' RACE reads, TCRdb called clonotypes with MiXCR, one entry per CDR3 protein. This table holds tens of thousands of distinct CDR3 sequences, about 13% found once. Regarding time point: longitudinal time-point 2. The starting material, 2 million PBMCs stored at -80 C, gave rise to the unsorted libraries. Comment on this clonotype: Its antigen remains unknown.

The clonotype was recovered from a woman aged 40 to 55 in good health. The chain combines TRBV20-1 with TRBJ2-7; 16 nucleotides line up with TRBD2. Sequencing was performed on PBMCs. The CDR3 nucleotides are TGCAGTGCTTGGGAGGGACTAGCGGGAGGGCCCAGCTCCTACGAGCAGTACTTC. Its protein is CSAWEGLAGGPSSYEQYF.